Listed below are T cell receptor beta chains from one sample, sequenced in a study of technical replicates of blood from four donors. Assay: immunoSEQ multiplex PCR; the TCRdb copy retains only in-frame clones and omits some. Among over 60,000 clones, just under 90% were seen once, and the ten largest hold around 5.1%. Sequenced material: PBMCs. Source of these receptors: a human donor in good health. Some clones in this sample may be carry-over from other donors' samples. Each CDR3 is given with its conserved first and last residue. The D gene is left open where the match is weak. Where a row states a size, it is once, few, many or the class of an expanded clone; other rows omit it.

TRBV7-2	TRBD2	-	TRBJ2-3	CASSRQAGGGSDTQYF	TGTGCCAGCAGCAGACAAGCGGGGGGGGGTTCTGATACGCAGTATTTT
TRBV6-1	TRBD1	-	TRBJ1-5	CASSGTGTGYSQPQHF	TGTGCCAGCAGTGGAACCGGGACAGGCTATAGTCAGCCCCAGCATTTT
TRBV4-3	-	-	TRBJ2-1	CASSQDNPVSSYNEQFF	TGCGCCAGCAGCCAAGACAATCCCGTCAGCTCCTACAATGAGCAGTTCTTC
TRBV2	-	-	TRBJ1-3	CASSTGITIYF	TGTGCCAGCAGTACAGGGATCACCATATATTTT
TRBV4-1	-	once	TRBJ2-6	CASSQEARGWSGANVLTF	TGCGCCAGCAGCCAAGAAGCTAGGGGATGGTCTGGGGCCAACGTCCTGACTTTC
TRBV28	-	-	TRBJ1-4	CASSFPGTATNEKLFF	TGTGCCAGCAGTTTTCCCGGGACTGCAACTAATGAAAAACTGTTTTTT
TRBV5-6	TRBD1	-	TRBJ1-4	CASSFYTGTAIEKLFF	TGTGCCAGCAGCTTTTATACCGGGACAGCTATAGAAAAACTGTTTTTT
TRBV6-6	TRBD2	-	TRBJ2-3	CASTAGGQDTQYF	TGTGCCAGCACGGCGGGGGGCCAAGATACGCAGTATTTT
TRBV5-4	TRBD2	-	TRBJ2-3	CASSLYGTSGGARTDTQYF	TGTGCCAGCAGCCTATACGGGACTAGCGGGGGGGCGAGGACAGATACGCAGTATTTT
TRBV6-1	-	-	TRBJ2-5	CASSLEAGIGKTQYF	TGTGCCAGCAGTTTGGAGGCGGGGATCGGGAAGACCCAGTACTTC
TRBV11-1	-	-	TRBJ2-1	CASSLRSATYNEQFF	TGTGCCAGCAGCTTACGGAGCGCAACCTACAATGAGCAGTTCTTC
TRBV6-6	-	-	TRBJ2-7	CASSYGLGSEQYF	TGTGCCAGCAGTTACGGGCTAGGGAGCGAGCAGTACTTC
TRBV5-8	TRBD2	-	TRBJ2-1	CASSIGLAAYNEQFF	TGTGCCAGCAGCATTGGACTAGCGGCCTACAATGAGCAGTTCTTC
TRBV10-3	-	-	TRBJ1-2	CASNYDSRRNYGYTF	TGTGCCAGCAATTATGACTCCAGGAGGAACTATGGCTACACCTTC
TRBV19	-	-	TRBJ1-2	CATLDRMIYGYTF	TGTGCCACCCTAGACAGAATGATCTATGGCTACACCTTC
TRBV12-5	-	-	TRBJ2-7	CASGWSVEQYF	TGTGCTAGTGGTTGGTCAGTCGAGCAGTACTTC
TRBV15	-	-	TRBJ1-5	CATSGSRVRNQPQHF	TGTGCCACCAGCGGGTCCAGGGTGCGGAATCAGCCCCAGCATTTT
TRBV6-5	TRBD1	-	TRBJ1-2	CASSYQGTGDGYTF	TGTGCCAGCAGTTATCAGGGGACAGGGGATGGCTACACCTTC
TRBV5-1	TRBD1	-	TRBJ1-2	CASSLGQGAERELGGYTF	TGCGCCAGCAGCCTGGGACAGGGGGCCGAACGTGAACTAGGGGGCTACACCTTC
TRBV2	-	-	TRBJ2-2	CASRVQGAGELFF	TGTGCCAGCAGAGTACAGGGTGCCGGGGAGCTGTTTTTT
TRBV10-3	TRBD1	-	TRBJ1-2	CAISESAGQHYGYTF	TGTGCCATCAGTGAGTCGGCGGGACAGCACTATGGCTACACCTTC
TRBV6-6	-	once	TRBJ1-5	CASSYSSQPQHF	TGTGCCAGCAGTTACTCGAGTCAGCCCCAGCATTTT
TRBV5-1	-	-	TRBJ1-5	CASSFGGINQPQHF	TGCGCCAGCAGCTTTGGGGGGATCAATCAGCCCCAGCATTTT
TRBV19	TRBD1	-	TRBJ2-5	CASSTGQGRQETQYF	TGTGCCAGTAGTACCGGACAGGGCCGCCAAGAGACCCAGTACTTC
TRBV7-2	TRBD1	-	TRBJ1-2	CASSLGQVGYGYTF	TGTGCCAGCAGCTTGGGACAGGTCGGTTATGGCTACACCTTC
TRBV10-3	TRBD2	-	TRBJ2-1	CAISELGTSGLNEQFF	TGTGCCATCAGTGAGCTTGGGACTAGCGGGCTGAATGAGCAGTTCTTC
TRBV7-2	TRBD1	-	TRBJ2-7	CASSLAGQGSYEQYF	TGTGCCAGCAGCTTAGCGGGACAGGGAAGTTACGAGCAGTACTTC
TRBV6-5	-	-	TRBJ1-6	CASSYVDSPLHF	TGTGCCAGCAGTTACGTAGATTCACCCCTCCACTTT
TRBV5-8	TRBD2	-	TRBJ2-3	CASSYRTSGRGTQYF	TGTGCCAGCAGCTATCGGACTAGCGGGAGAGGTACGCAGTATTTT
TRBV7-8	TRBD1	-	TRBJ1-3	CASSRDRTAGNTIYF	TGTGCCAGCAGTCGGGACAGGACAGCCGGAAACACCATATATTTT
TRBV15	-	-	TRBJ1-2	CATSAPNNYGYTF	TGTGCCACCAGCGCACCTAATAACTATGGCTACACCTTC
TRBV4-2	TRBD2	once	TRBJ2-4	CASSQDAGGADIQYF	TGTGCCAGCAGCCAAGACGCCGGGGGGGCAGACATTCAGTACTTC
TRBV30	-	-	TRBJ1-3	CAWRQVSGNTIYF	TGTGCCTGGCGACAGGTCTCTGGAAACACCATATATTTT
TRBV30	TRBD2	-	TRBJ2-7	CAWSVGLVVTYEQYF	TGTGCCTGGAGTGTGGGACTAGTAGTAACCTACGAGCAGTACTTC
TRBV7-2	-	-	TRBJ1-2	CASSLAAGEYGYTF	TGTGCCAGCAGCTTAGCCGCAGGGGAATATGGCTACACCTTC
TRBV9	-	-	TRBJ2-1	CASGGGGPGNEQFF	TGTGCCTCCGGGGGCGGGGGCCCGGGGAATGAGCAGTTCTTC
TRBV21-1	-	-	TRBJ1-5	CASSERYSNQPQHF	TGTGCCAGCAGCGAGAGATATAGCAATCAGCCCCAGCATTTT
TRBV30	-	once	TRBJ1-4	CAWSAGGRGEKLFF	TGTGCCTGGAGTGCTGGGGGCCGGGGTGAAAAACTGTTTTTT
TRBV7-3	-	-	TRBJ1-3	CASSTGPLSSGNTIYF	TGTGCCAGCAGCACAGGACCTTTAAGCTCTGGAAACACCATATATTTT
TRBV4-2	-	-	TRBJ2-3	CASSQDSFGGLIDGTDTQYF	TGTGCCAGCAGCCAAGATTCGTTCGGGGGGCTGATTGATGGCACAGATACGCAGTATTTT
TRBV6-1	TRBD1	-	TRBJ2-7	CASSVAGGRYEQYF	TGTGCCAGCAGTGTTGCAGGGGGTCGCTACGAGCAGTACTTC
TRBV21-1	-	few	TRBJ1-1	CASNLDPVLHSSTEAFF	TGTGCCAGCAACCTAGACCCAGTTCTACACTCTAGCACTGAAGCTTTCTTT
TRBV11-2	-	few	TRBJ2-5	CASRPGGGEGPETQYF	TGTGCCAGCAGGCCGGGCGGGGGCGAAGGTCCAGAGACCCAGTACTTC
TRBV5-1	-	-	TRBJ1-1	CASKGRSEAFF	TGCGCCAGCAAAGGTAGGAGTGAAGCTTTCTTT
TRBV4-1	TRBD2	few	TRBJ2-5	CASSQATSGNQETQYF	TGCGCCAGCAGCCAGGCAACTAGCGGGAATCAAGAGACCCAGTACTTC
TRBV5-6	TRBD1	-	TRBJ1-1	CASRGRTGREAFF	TGTGCCAGCAGAGGTAGGACAGGGCGAGAAGCTTTCTTT
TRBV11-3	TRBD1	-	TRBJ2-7	CASSSGGRVNEQYF	TGTGCCAGCAGCTCAGGGGGCAGGGTGAACGAGCAGTACTTC
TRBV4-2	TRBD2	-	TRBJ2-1	CASSPQTSGYNEQFF	TGTGCCAGCAGCCCTCAGACTAGCGGCTACAATGAGCAGTTCTTC
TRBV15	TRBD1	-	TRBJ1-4	CATRSQTQGASEKLFF	TGTGCCACCAGATCGCAAACCCAGGGGGCGAGTGAAAAACTGTTTTTT
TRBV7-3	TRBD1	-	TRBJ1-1	CASSAAGGGNTEAFF	TGTGCCAGCAGCGCCGCAGGGGGCGGGAACACTGAAGCTTTCTTT